The sequence of this T cell receptor (beta chain) was determined in a study of tumor-infiltrating lymphocytes in primary liver carcinoma. Study findings and constraints: No more than about 8-24% of top clones could be seen in all five tumor regions.

Worth noting for this clonotype: Its antigen is as yet unknown. This likely comes from a read error, as the CDR3 has no conserved phenylalanine or tryptophan at its end.

Bulk tissue was left unsorted, and RNA and DNA were co-extracted from 20-30 mg of it. The template, around 520 ng total RNA, yielded TCR beta cDNA made with a constant-region primer. Slightly modified ARM-PCR served as the procedure for the TCR beta libraries. These libraries came from three rounds of nested multiplex PCR. TCRdb independently ran MiXCR on the multiplex PCR reads; one entry per CDR3 protein. Of roughly 78,000 distinct CDR3 sequences in the sample, over 70% were seen once. The TCR sequence derives from a woman in her fifties or sixties with primary liver carcinoma and hepatitis B virus infection. Input material: liver tumor tissue from sampling region 4. Subset of the sample: tumor region T4, right-lateral pole.

CDR3 sequence (DNA): TGTGCCAGCAACCCTCGGGATAGGGTCAATGAGCAGTTCTCC. This gives the protein CASNPRDRVNEQFS. This chain links TRBV4-2 with TRBJ2-1, with D possibly being TRBD2 (5 bases). Germline values: CDR1 LGHNA, CDR2 YNFKEQ. V lost 7 bases to trimming and J lost 6 bases, with 16 bases between them. The CDR3 has 14 residues.